One and the same sample provided the 29 T cell receptor beta chains below, sequenced in a study of beta chain features in type 1 diabetes. The study's findings and limits: Type 1 diabetes patients had moderately but significantly shorter TCRB CDR3s in all four CD4+ subsets.

Reverse transcription of all isolated RNA meant that expressed TCRB transcripts were sequenced. Repertoires were generated with immunoSEQ multiplex PCR, while TCRdb's copy carries only in-frame clones and drops some. Of 160,000 or so clones in the sample, 9% to 10% were seen once. Antigens for these TCRs are unknown. The sample was central memory CD4+ T cells from blood. The receptor source for this set is a woman under 40 with type 1 diabetes.

This clone was seen a few times. The J gene is TRBJ1-2, the V gene TRBV19, with TRBD1 matching over 8 bases. The CDR3 spans 13 residues. V dropped 6 bases and J dropped 4; count of bases not matched to a gene: 4. The germline CDR1 and CDR2 sequences are LNHDA and SQIVND (reference sequence). DNA for the CDR3: TGTGCCAGTAGCCAGGACAGGGCCTATGGCTACACCTTC. It translates to CASSQDRAYGYTF.

This chain connects TRBV13 to TRBJ1-3; D is undetermined. CDR1 and CDR2 from the germline V gene are PRHDT and FYEKMQ (reference sequence). The V end was cut by 5 bases, the J end by 0 bases, with 8 bases between. The CDR3 contains 14 residues. For the CDR3, the DNA is TGTGCCAGCAGCCCTACAGCCTCTGGAAACACCATATATTTT. It codes for CASSPTASGNTIYF.

In this sample, this clone turned up a few times. The rearrangement uses TRBV28 and TRBJ2-7; D remains ambiguous. V was shortened by 3 bases and J by 10 bases, with 13 bases between the two germline ends. This CDR3 region has 12 residues. Germline V gene lookup returns CDR1 MDHEN and CDR2 SYDVKM. DNA of the CDR3: TGTGCCAGCAGTTTTGGCGGCGGCGTTCAGTACTTC. Translation: CASSFGGGVQYF.

This clone was observed once. The chain combines TRBV7-2 with TRBJ2-7; the D gene is possibly TRBD1 (5 bases). There are 15 residues in the CDR3. V was cut by 5 bases and J by 4 bases, with 18 bases left in between. CDR1 SGHTA and CDR2 FQGNSA come from the germline V gene. CDR3 nucleotide sequence: TGTGCCAGCAGCCTAGGAGAAGGGTACAGGTACGAGCAGTACTTC. It yields the protein CASSLGEGYRYEQYF.

In its sample, this clone was seen a few times. The J gene is TRBJ2-2, the V gene TRBV6-5; D is unresolved. The length of the CDR3 is 13 residues. The germline V gene has CDR1 MNHEY and CDR2 SVGAGI. The V end was cut by 7 bases, the J end by 1 base, with 7 bases between. The CDR3: CASKNGNTGELFF. DNA for the CDR3: TGTGCCAGCAAGAACGGGAACACCGGGGAGCTGTTTTTT.

In DNA, the CDR3 is TGCGCCAGCAGCTTGGCTCGCGATCTCCAGGTAGATACGCAGTATTTT. Translating it yields CASSLARDLQVDTQYF. V and J are TRBV5-1 and TRBJ2-3; D not resolved. Trimming took off 0 bases at V and 5 bases at J, with 16 bases between the two ends. This CDR3 has 16 residues. The V gene's germline CDR1 is SGHRS and CDR2 YFSETQ.

This clone was picked up a small number of times. This chain joins TRBV4-1 and TRBJ1-3; D gene uncertain. The length of the CDR3 is 16 residues. With 0 bases removed from V and 0 bases from J, the gap between germline ends came to 9 bases. Germline CDR1 reads MGHRA; CDR2 reads YSYEKL. CDR3 DNA: TGCGCCAGCAGCCAAGAGGTAACAGCCTCTGGAAACACCATATATTTT. Amino acid sequence: CASSQEVTASGNTIYF.

This clone was counted between two and nine times. The chain is built from TRBV25-1 and TRBJ2-3, with TRBD2 identical over 7 bases. V dropped 5 bases and J dropped 0; count of bases not matched to a gene: 8. The V gene's germline CDR1 is MGHDK and CDR2 SYGVNS. This CDR3 has 16 amino acids. The CDR3 sequence: CASSPPRRGSTDTQYF. In DNA, the CDR3 is TGTGCCAGCAGTCCCCCAAGGCGGGGGAGCACAGATACGCAGTATTTT.

This clone came up a few times. V is TRBV21-1 and J is TRBJ2-2; the table's D gene call, TRBD1, was not cross checked with the DNA. TRBV21-1 is noted as a pseudogene. The CDR3 has 16 residues. CDR3 sequence: CASSPRVGQATGELFF. The CDR3 nucleotides read TGTGCCAGCAGCCCCCGGGTGGGACAGGCGACCGGGGAGCTGTTTTTT.

Only a few counts were recorded for this clone. CDR3 amino acids: CASSSGETQYF. DNA of the CDR3: TGCGCCAGCTCCAGCGGCGAGACCCAGTACTTC. V gene TRBV5-1 combines with J gene TRBJ2-5, with D possibly being TRBD2 (5 bases). Trimming removed 7 bases from V and 5 bases from J, with 9 bases in between. Looked up from germline, CDR1 is SGHRS and CDR2 is YFSETQ. The CDR3 extends over 11 amino acids.

The V and J genes are TRBV5-1 and TRBJ2-2; possible D gene TRBD2, 5 bases. The V end was cut by 5 bases, the J end by 7 bases, with 21 bases between. This CDR3 region has 16 residues. CDR1 is SGHRS, CDR2 YFSETQ, per germline. CDR3 in amino acids: CASRSTPGPRGGELFF. Here the CDR3 DNA reads TGCGCCAGCAGGTCAACACCGGGCCCACGGGGCGGGGAGCTGTTTTTT.

A few counts support this clone. The gene calls are TRBV7-2 and TRBJ1-4; D perhaps matches TRBD1 (5 bases). Germline V CDR1 and CDR2: SGHTA, FQGNSA. This CDR3 has 14 amino acids. The germline V and J ends were trimmed by 3 bases and 10 bases, with 15 bases remaining between them. The CDR3 nucleotides are TGTGCCAGCAGCTTGGGGAGGGGTGGGGGAAAACTGTTTTTT. This translates into CASSLGRGGGKLFF.

The rearrangement uses TRBV30 and TRBJ2-7, with D maybe TRBD2 (5 bases). Between the trimmed V and J ends, which lost 4 bases and 0 bases, there was a span of 16 bases. The CDR3 spans 15 residues. CDR1 is GTSNPN and CDR2 is SVGIG in the germline V gene (reference sequence). The CDR3 DNA reads TGTGCCTGGAAGTTTGGACTTCCAAGCTCCTACGAGCAGTACTTC. It encodes CAWKFGLPSSYEQYF. Using reference TRBV30 and TRBJ2-7 for the parts outside the CDR3, the full variable domain is SQTIHQWPATLVQPVGSPLSLECTVEGTSNPNLYWYRQAAGRGLQLLFYSVGIGQISSEVPQNLSASRPQDRQFILSSKKLLLSDSGFYLCAWKFGLPSSYEQYFGPGTRLTVT.

This clone was found a few times. The rearrangement uses TRBV7-9 and TRBJ2-4; D call uncertain. Germline loops: CDR1 SEHNR, CDR2 FQNEAQ (reference sequence). The CDR3 totals 11 residues. The V and J ends lost 4 bases and 6 bases respectively, with 4 bases between them. The CDR3 region is CASSSLNIQYF. CDR3 nucleotide sequence: TGTGCCAGCAGCTCACTAAACATTCAGTACTTC. The full variable domain, completed using reference TRBV7-9 and TRBJ2-4, is DTGVSQNPRHKITKRGQNVTFRCDPISEHNRLYWYRQTLGQGPEFLTYFQNEAQLEKSRLLSDRFSAERPKGSFSTLEIQRTEQGDSAMYLCASSSLNIQYFGAGTRLSVL.

The V call is TRBV30, the J call TRBJ1-5; 8 nucleotides line up with TRBD1. V trimming: 3 bases; J trimming: 0 bases; junction bases outside the gene matches: 13. Germline V lookup: CDR1 GTSNPN, CDR2 SVGIG (reference sequence). The CDR3 runs 18 residues. Written as DNA, the CDR3 is TGTGCCTGGAGCGCAACCAGGGGGCGCGTCTATAGCAATCAGCCCCAGCATTTT. Its protein is CAWSATRGRVYSNQPQHF.

The J gene is TRBJ2-5, the V gene TRBV28, with D possibly being TRBD1 (6 bases). Trimming cost V 5 bases and J 1 base, with 11 bases left between them. CDR1 MDHEN and CDR2 SYDVKM come from the germline V gene. This CDR3 has 14 residues. The CDR3 here is CASSTIGGQETQYF. CDR3 in DNA: TGTGCCAGCAGTACCATAGGGGGCCAAGAGACCCAGTACTTC.

This chain uses TRBV29-1 with TRBJ1-4; 8 bases agree with TRBD1. V lost 7 bases, J lost 14 bases, and 9 bases stayed unmatched. Germline V gene data show CDR1 as SQVTM and CDR2 as ANQGSEA. The CDR3 covers 11 residues. CDR3 in amino acids: CSGTGPSGLFF. CDR3 bases: TGCAGCGGGACAGGGCCTAGTGGGCTGTTTTTT.

The rearrangement uses TRBV4-2 and TRBJ1-1; D unresolved. This CDR3 comprises 16 residues. V shed 1 base and J shed 1 base, with 13 bases lying between them. Germline CDR1 LGHNA, CDR2 YNFKEQ. For the CDR3, the DNA is TGTGCCAGCAGCCAAGTTCTTTCCAGAAGGAACACTGAAGCTTTCTTT. This translates into CASSQVLSRRNTEAFF.

The rearrangement links TRBV5-4 to TRBJ2-1, with TRBD2 matching 11 bases. This CDR3 region has 15 residues. Losses at the gene ends were 6 bases for V and 2 bases for J; bases not matched to a gene: 4. From germline, CDR1 is SGHNT and CDR2 YYREEE (reference sequence). The CDR3 is CASTGTSGPYNEQFF. The CDR3 bases are TGTGCCAGCACGGGGACTAGCGGACCCTACAATGAGCAGTTCTTC.

The chain links TRBV9 to TRBJ2-4, with 10 bases lining up with TRBD2. The germline V gene has CDR1 SGDLS and CDR2 YYNGEE. The CDR3 totals 16 residues. The trim removed 4 bases at V and 7 bases at J, leaving 11 bases unmatched. The CDR3 region is CASSFEPSGSGNIQYF. The DNA for the CDR3 is TGTGCCAGCAGCTTTGAGCCTAGCGGGAGTGGGAACATTCAGTACTTC.

This clone was recorded a few times. The chain uses TRBV28 and TRBJ1-5; D perhaps matches TRBD1 (6 bases). Germline CDR1 and CDR2: MDHEN and SYDVKM. The CDR3 has 16 residues. The V gene lost 5 bases and the J gene lost 0 bases, with 14 bases spanning the gap. The CDR3 is CASSGGGHLSNQPQHF. The CDR3 DNA reads as TGTGCCAGCAGTGGCGGGGGACACCTTAGCAATCAGCCCCAGCATTTT.

This chain links TRBV7-2 with TRBJ1-4; D is uncertain. V was clipped by 5 bases and J by 0 bases, with 13 bases between them. Germline V CDR1 and CDR2: SGHTA, FQGNSA. The CDR3 has 16 amino acids. The CDR3 DNA follows: TGTGCCAGCAGCCCAGGTGGCTCCTCAACTAATGAAAAACTGTTTTTT. Translated: CASSPGGSSTNEKLFF.

The J gene is TRBJ2-3, the V gene TRBV7-7, with a possible D match to TRBD2 (7 bases). V was trimmed by 11 bases and J by 3 bases, leaving 18 bases between them. The germline V gene encodes CDR1 SSHAT and CDR2 FNYEAQ (reference sequence). The CDR3 has 14 amino acids. Here the CDR3 reads CAVRGGTKTDTQYF. The DNA of the CDR3 is TGTGCCGTTAGGGGGGGGACTAAGACAGATACGCAGTATTTT.

This clone has only a few counts. The gene calls are TRBV2 and TRBJ2-1; no definite D call. CDR3 length equals 13 residues. The ends were cut back, 4 bases at V and 4 bases at J, with 8 bases in the middle. Germline CDR1 and CDR2: SNHLY and FYNNEI. The CDR3 DNA is TGTGCCAGCAGTGTTCGAGAGTACAATGAGCAGTTCTTC. Its translation: CASSVREYNEQFF.

The chain combines TRBV30 with TRBJ1-2; 11 nucleotides agree with TRBD1. CDR1 and CDR2 from the germline V gene are GTSNPN and SVGIG (reference sequence). The CDR3 totals 14 residues. V trimming: 6 bases; J trimming: 5 bases; junction bases outside the gene matches: 8. The CDR3 DNA is TGTGCCTGTCACCCGGACAGGGGGCCGTATGGCTACACCTTC. It translates to CACHPDRGPYGYTF.

This clone appeared a few times. The DNA for the CDR3 is TGTGCCAGCGTCTTGTCCGGGACAGGGTATCCGACTGAAGCTTTCTTT. Amino acid sequence: CASVLSGTGYPTEAFF. This sequence joins TRBV27 and TRBJ1-1, with 9 bases aligning to TRBD1. Per the germline V gene, CDR1 is MNHEY and CDR2 is SMNVEV (reference sequence). The ends lost 8 bases at V and 5 bases at J; junction bases unmatched: 15. This CDR3 has 16 amino acids.

Only a few counts were recorded for this clone. The rearrangement uses TRBV2 and TRBJ1-5; 10 bases align to TRBD1. J lost 3 bases, V lost 4 bases, and 3 bases had no gene match. The CDR3 runs to 15 residues. CDR1 is SNHLY, CDR2 FYNNEI, per germline. CDR3 nucleotide sequence: TGTGCCAGCAGTGGACAGGGGGCGGACAATCAGCCCCAGCATTTT. This sequence encodes CASSGQGADNQPQHF.

This chain uses TRBV6-6 with TRBJ2-1, with 8 bases fitting TRBD2. This CDR3 region has 13 residues. Losses at the gene ends were 8 bases for V and 8 bases for J; bases not matched to a gene: 8. Germline V gives CDR1 MNHNY, CDR2 SVGAGI (reference sequence). The CDR3 loop is CASGTSQVHEQFF. CDR3 bases: TGTGCCAGCGGGACTAGTCAAGTCCATGAGCAGTTCTTC.

The CDR3 bases are TGCGCCAGCAGCTTGGAGTATGTGGGACTAGAGGTCACCTACAATGAGCAGTTCTTC. Encoded protein: CASSLEYVGLEVTYNEQFF. This chain links TRBV5-1 with TRBJ2-1, with 8 bases aligning to TRBD2. The CDR3 length is 19 residues. J was trimmed by 2 bases and V by 0 bases; bases with no gene match: 13. Germline V lookup: CDR1 SGHRS, CDR2 YFSETQ.